The next 16 T cell receptor beta chains were all read from a single sample in a study of cytomegalovirus exposure and HLA in healthy donors. Generated by immunoSEQ multiplex PCR, the TCRdb table keeps only in-frame clones and is missing some. The table shows some 150,000 clones, with 86% occurring only once. Sequenced sample: PBMCs. The receptor set was obtained from a man in his late teens or twenties in good health and CMV-seropositive.

The chain carries TRBV9 and TRBJ1-6; perhaps TRBD1 as D (6 bases). This CDR3 spans 15 amino acids. Deletions cut 2 bases from V and 4 bases from J, with 10 bases between. CDR1 is SGDLS and CDR2 is YYNGEE in the germline V gene. The CDR3 sequence is CASSVGDKYNSPLHF. DNA for the CDR3: TGTGCCAGCAGCGTTGGGGACAAATATAATTCACCCCTCCACTTT.

The V call is TRBV2, the J call TRBJ2-3; maybe TRBD2 (6 bases). Trimming left V 9 bases short and J 0 bases short, with 16 bases between. The CDR3 sequence is 15 residues long. Germline values: CDR1 SNHLY, CDR2 FYNNEI. The CDR3 sequence is CASKRLAFSTDTQYF. CDR3 in DNA: TGTGCCAGTAAGCGGCTAGCGTTTAGCACAGATACGCAGTATTTT.

V is TRBV2 and J is TRBJ2-7; D possibly corresponds to TRBD2 (6 bases). V was clipped by 3 bases and J by 0 bases, with 15 bases between them. Germline V gene lookup returns CDR1 SNHLY and CDR2 FYNNEI. The CDR3 is 16 amino acids. The CDR3 sequence is CASSEGGRTFSYEQYF. CDR3 nucleotide sequence: TGTGCCAGCAGTGAGGGTGGGAGGACCTTCTCCTACGAGCAGTACTTC.

This sequence joins TRBV27 and TRBJ2-1, with TRBD2 identical over 8 bases. This CDR3 has 17 amino acids. V dropped 6 bases and J dropped 3; count of bases not matched to a gene: 13. Germline V gene data show CDR1 as MNHEY and CDR2 as SMNVEV (reference sequence). CDR3 protein: CASSLFTSGVNYNEQFF. The CDR3 nucleotides are TGTGCCAGCAGCCTTTTTACTAGCGGAGTGAACTACAATGAGCAGTTCTTC.

This clone has more than one count but fewer than ten. V and J are TRBV5-7 and TRBJ1-2; D is ambiguous. TRBV5-7 is marked as an open reading frame, function uncertain. The CDR3 contains 14 residues. Trimming left V 3 bases short and J 3 bases short, with 12 bases between. DNA of the CDR3: TGTGCCAGCAGCTCGCGGTACCCCCACTATGGCTACACCTTC. It encodes CASSSRYPHYGYTF.

The genes are TRBV4-1 and TRBJ1-2; the match to TRBD1 covers 8 bases. The CDR3 is 18 amino acids. With V trimmed by 3 bases and J by 2 bases, 14 bases remained unmatched. The germline V gene has CDR1 MGHRA and CDR2 YSYEKL. The CDR3 reads CASSHVGTGGPRNYGYTF. DNA of the CDR3: TGCGCCAGCAGCCATGTGGGGACAGGAGGACCCAGGAACTATGGCTACACCTTC.

The V gene is TRBV7-2, the J gene TRBJ2-1, with TRBD1 matching over 11 bases. Looked up from germline, CDR1 is SGHTA and CDR2 is FQGNSA. CDR3 length: 16 amino acids. J was trimmed by 4 bases and V by 1 base; bases with no gene match: 3. The CDR3 DNA is TGTGCCAGCAGCTTAGAGGGACAGGGGGGATACAATGAGCAGTTCTTC. As protein: CASSLEGQGGYNEQFF.

The chain joins TRBV9 to TRBJ2-5, with 8 nucleotides matching TRBD2. This CDR3 comprises 14 residues. Germline lookup yields CDR1 SGDLS and CDR2 YYNGEE. J lost 5 bases, V lost 4 bases, and 7 bases had no gene match. CDR3 sequence: CASSLSGGRETQYF. The CDR3 DNA is TGTGCCAGCAGCCTGAGCGGGGGCAGGGAGACCCAGTACTTC.

This rearrangement joins TRBV6-6 to TRBJ1-1, with a possible D match to TRBD1 (5 bases). CDR1 and CDR2 from the germline V gene are MNHNY and SVGAGI (reference sequence). The germline V and J ends were trimmed by 4 bases and 4 bases, with 7 bases remaining between them. This CDR3 region has 12 residues. CDR3 amino acids: CASSSGITEAFF. DNA of the CDR3: TGTGCCAGCAGTTCAGGGATCACTGAAGCTTTCTTT.

The chain joins TRBV29-1 to TRBJ1-5; no clear D. There are 13 residues in the CDR3. The V end was cut by 7 bases, the J end by 4 bases, with 14 bases between. CDR1 SQVTM and CDR2 ANQGSEA come from the germline V gene. Written as DNA, the CDR3 is TGCAGCGCCGCTAGTGCGGATAATCAGCCCCAGCATTTT. Its translation: CSAASADNQPQHF. The full variable domain, rest sourced from reference TRBV29-1 and TRBJ1-5, is SAVISQKPSRDICQRGTSLTIQCQVDSQVTMMFWYRQQPGQSLTLIATANQGSEATYESGFVIDKFPISRPNLTFSTLTVSNMSPEDSSIYLCSAASADNQPQHFGDGTRLSIL.

J is TRBJ2-5 and V is TRBV5-1; D is unresolved. Germline V gene data show CDR1 as SGHRS and CDR2 as YFSETQ. This CDR3 comprises 16 residues. V lost 5 bases and J 0 bases, leaving 17 bases between the germline ends. Here the CDR3 reads CASRRTVAIYQETQYF. The CDR3 DNA reads TGCGCCAGCAGGAGAACGGTAGCTATCTACCAAGAGACCCAGTACTTC.

The J gene is TRBJ1-4, the V gene TRBV7-2; no reliable D call. The CDR3 consists of 14 residues. CDR1 and CDR2 from the germline V gene are SGHTA and FQGNSA. V dropped 1 base and J dropped 3 bases, with 6 bases sitting between them. Here the CDR3 reads CASSLVSPNEKLFF. The DNA of the CDR3 is TGTGCCAGCAGCTTAGTCAGTCCTAATGAAAAACTGTTTTTT. Combining the CDR3 with reference TRBV7-2 and TRBJ1-4 gives the whole variable domain GAGVSQSPSNKVTEKGKDVELRCDPISGHTALYWYRQSLGQGLEFLIYFQGNSAPDKSGLPSDRFSAERTGGSVSTLTIQRTQQEDSAVYLCASSLVSPNEKLFFGSGTQLSVL.

This clone was detected once. The chain joins TRBV5-4 to TRBJ2-7; 9 bases fit TRBD1. Germline assignment: CDR1 SGHNT and CDR2 YYREEE (reference sequence). The V segment lost 5 bases and the J segment 4 bases; nucleotides outside the gene matches: 10. The CDR3 totals 15 residues. The CDR3 loop is CASSYTGGVGYEQYF. For the CDR3, the DNA is TGTGCCAGCAGTTACACAGGGGGCGTTGGATACGAGCAGTACTTC.

The V and J genes are TRBV5-8 and TRBJ2-7, with D maybe TRBD1 (7 bases). The CDR3 loop spans 14 amino acids. V gave up 0 bases and J gave up 6 bases, with 13 bases separating them. Germline CDR1 and CDR2: SGHTS and YDEGEE. The CDR3 reads CASSLARQGGEQYF. The DNA for the CDR3 is TGTGCCAGCAGCTTGGCCAGGCAGGGGGGCGAGCAGTACTTC.

The chain joins TRBV18 to TRBJ2-3, with D hard to call. CDR1 and CDR2 (germline): KGHSH, LQKENI. Trimming stripped 1 base from V and 0 bases from J, with 11 bases between. This CDR3 comprises 16 residues. The CDR3 reads CASSPQQESSTDTQYF. CDR3 bases: TGTGCCAGCTCACCACAGCAGGAATCCAGCACAGATACGCAGTATTTT.

The V call is TRBV27, the J call TRBJ2-7, with 12 bases fitting TRBD2. Germline V gene lookup returns CDR1 MNHEY and CDR2 SMNVEV (reference sequence). There are 16 residues in the CDR3. V was pared by 2 bases and J by 3 bases, with 5 bases of the junction left unmatched. The CDR3 DNA reads TGTGCCAGCAGTTTACTAGCGGGAGGGACCCTCTACGAGCAGTACTTC. Translating it yields CASSLLAGGTLYEQYF.